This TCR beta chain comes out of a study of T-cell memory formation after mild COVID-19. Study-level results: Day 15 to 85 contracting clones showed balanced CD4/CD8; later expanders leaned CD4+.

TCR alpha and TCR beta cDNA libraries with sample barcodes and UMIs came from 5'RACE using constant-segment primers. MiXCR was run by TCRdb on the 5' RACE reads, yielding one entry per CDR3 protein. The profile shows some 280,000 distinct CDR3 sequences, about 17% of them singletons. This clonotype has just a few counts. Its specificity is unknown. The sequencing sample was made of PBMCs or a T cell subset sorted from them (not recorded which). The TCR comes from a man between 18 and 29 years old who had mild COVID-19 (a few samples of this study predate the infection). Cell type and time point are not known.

The CDR3 protein is CASSLTGFRTDTQYF. The CDR3 nucleotides are TGTGCCAGCAGTCTCACAGGGTTCCGCACAGATACGCAGTATTTT. The chain couples TRBV28 to TRBJ2-3; D might be TRBD1 (6 bases). Trimming shortened V by 5 bases and J by 1 base, and 13 bases separated the two germline ends. This CDR3 has 15 residues. Germline CDR1 MDHEN, CDR2 SYDVKM.